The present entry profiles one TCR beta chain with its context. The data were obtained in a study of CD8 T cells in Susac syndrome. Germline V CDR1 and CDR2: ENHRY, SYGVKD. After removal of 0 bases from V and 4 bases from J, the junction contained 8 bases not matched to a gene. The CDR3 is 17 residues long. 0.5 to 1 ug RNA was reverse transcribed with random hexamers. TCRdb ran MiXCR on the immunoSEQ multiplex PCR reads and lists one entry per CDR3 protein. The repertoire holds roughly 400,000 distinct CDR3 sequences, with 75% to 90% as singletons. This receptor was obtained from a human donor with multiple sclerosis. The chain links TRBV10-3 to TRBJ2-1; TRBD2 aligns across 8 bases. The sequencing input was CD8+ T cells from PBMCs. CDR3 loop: CAISESNREGYYNEQFF. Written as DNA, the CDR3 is TGTGCCATCAGTGAGTCGAATCGGGAGGGGTATTACAATGAGCAGTTCTTC.